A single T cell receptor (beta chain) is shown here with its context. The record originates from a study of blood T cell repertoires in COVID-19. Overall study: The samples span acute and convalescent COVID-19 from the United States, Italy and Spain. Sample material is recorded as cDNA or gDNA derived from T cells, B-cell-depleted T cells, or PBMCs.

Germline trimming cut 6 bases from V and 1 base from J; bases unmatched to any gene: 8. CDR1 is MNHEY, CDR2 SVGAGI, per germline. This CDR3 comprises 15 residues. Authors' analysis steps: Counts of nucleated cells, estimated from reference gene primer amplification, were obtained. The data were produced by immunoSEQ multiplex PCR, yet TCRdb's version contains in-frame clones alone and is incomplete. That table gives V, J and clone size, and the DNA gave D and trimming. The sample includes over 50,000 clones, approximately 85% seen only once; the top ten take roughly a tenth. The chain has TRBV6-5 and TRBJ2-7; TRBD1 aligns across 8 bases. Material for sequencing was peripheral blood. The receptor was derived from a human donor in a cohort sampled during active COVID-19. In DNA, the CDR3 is TGTGCCAGCAGGCCGGGGACAGGAGGTTCCTACGAGCAGTACTTC. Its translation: CASRPGTGGSYEQYF.